The 7 T cell receptor beta chains below come from one sample, sequenced in a study of response to subunit inactivated influenza vaccine. Each CDR3 protein gets one entry after TCRdb re-called the RT-PCR reads with MiXCR. Here the sample spans roughly 170,000 distinct CDR3 sequences, about a tenth being singletons. Sample: non-naive T cells sorted from PBMCs, taken on the day of vaccination. All receptors derive from a man aged 45-60 years who received an inactivated influenza vaccine.

The chain recombines TRBV4-2 with TRBJ2-7; TRBD2 aligns across 11 bases. The CDR3 is 14 residues long. With V trimmed by 8 bases and J by 0 bases, 3 bases remained unmatched. The germline V gene has CDR1 LGHNA and CDR2 YNFKEQ. The CDR3 reads CASGTSGTSYEQYF. The DNA for the CDR3 is TGTGCCAGCGGGACTAGCGGTACCTCCTACGAGCAGTACTTC.

This clonotype has only a few counts. The V gene is TRBV28, the J gene TRBJ2-1, with D tentatively TRBD1 (6 bases). Per the germline V gene, CDR1 is MDHEN and CDR2 is SYDVKM. The CDR3 length is 17 residues. Trimming left V 0 bases short and J 2 bases short, with 14 bases between. CDR3 nucleotide sequence: TGTGCCAGCAGTTTATGGACCAGGGGAAAACCCTACAATGAGCAGTTCTTC. Translating gives CASSLWTRGKPYNEQFF.

Ten or more counts support this clonotype. The V call is TRBV5-1, the J call TRBJ1-2; 7 nucleotides agree with TRBD1. The CDR3 is 16 amino acids. V shed 0 bases, J shed 6 bases, and the junction held 11 bases outside the gene matches. Germline CDR1 SGHRS, CDR2 YFSETQ. The CDR3 loop reads CASSLVGTAVGNGYTF. Written as DNA, the CDR3 is TGCGCCAGCAGCTTGGTAGGGACAGCCGTTGGGAATGGCTACACCTTC.

Only a few counts were recorded for this clonotype. The chain uses TRBV9 and TRBJ2-1; 14 bases align to TRBD2. V shed 0 bases and J 9 bases; nucleotides not matched to a gene: 11. This CDR3 spans 18 amino acids. In germline, CDR1 is SGDLS, CDR2 YYNGEE. Here the CDR3 reads CASSVETSGRAGLVEQFF. CDR3 in DNA: TGTGCCAGCAGCGTAGAGACTAGCGGGAGGGCCGGGTTAGTTGAGCAGTTCTTC.

The V call is TRBV29-1, the J call TRBJ2-4; TRBD2 agrees at 11 bases. Trimming at V came to 6 bases and at J to 7 bases, leaving 2 bases not matched to a gene. Germline V gives CDR1 SQVTM, CDR2 ANQGSEA. The length of the CDR3 is 12 residues. CDR3 bases: TGCAGCGTACTAGCGGGGGATAACATTCAGTACTTC. Protein sequence: CSVLAGDNIQYF.

This clonotype occurred many times. J is TRBJ1-1 and V is TRBV12-3 or TRBV12-4; D is unclear. This CDR3 is built from 12 residues. V was cut by 3 bases and J by 5 bases, with 7 bases left in between. The CDR3 protein is CASSLLRTEAFF. In DNA, the CDR3 is TGTGCCAGCAGTTTGCTCCGGACTGAAGCTTTCTTT.

This clonotype occurred many times. The chain's CDR3 is CASSSMVVSGNQPQHF. CDR3 DNA sequence: TGTGCCAGCAGCTCGATGGTAGTTTCGGGCAATCAGCCCCAGCATTTT. The chain uses TRBV7-2 and TRBJ1-5; D uncertain. Germline values: CDR1 SGHTA, CDR2 FQGNSA. CDR3 size: 16 residues. Trimming took 4 bases from V and 2 from J, leaving 15 bases between them.